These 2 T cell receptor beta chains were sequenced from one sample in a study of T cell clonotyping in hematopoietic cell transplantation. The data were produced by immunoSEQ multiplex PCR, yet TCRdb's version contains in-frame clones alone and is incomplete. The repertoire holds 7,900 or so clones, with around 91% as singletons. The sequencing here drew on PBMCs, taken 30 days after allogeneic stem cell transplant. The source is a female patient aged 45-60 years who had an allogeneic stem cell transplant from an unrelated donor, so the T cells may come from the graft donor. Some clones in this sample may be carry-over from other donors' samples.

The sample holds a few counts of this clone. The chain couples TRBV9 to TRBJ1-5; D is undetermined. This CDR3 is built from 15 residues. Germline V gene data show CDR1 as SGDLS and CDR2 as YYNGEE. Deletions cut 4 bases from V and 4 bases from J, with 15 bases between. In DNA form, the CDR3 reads TGTGCCAGCAGCCTCTCGGGCTTAGGGAATCAGCCCCAGCATTTT. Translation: CASSLSGLGNQPQHF.

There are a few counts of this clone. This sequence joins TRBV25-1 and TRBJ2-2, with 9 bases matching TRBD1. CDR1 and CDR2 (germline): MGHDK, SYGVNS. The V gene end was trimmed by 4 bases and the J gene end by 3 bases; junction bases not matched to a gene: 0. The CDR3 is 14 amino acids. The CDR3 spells CASSGTGDTGELFF. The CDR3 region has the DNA TGTGCCAGCAGTGGGACAGGGGACACCGGGGAGCTGTTTTTT. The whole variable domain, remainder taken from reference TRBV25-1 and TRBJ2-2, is EADIYQTPRYLVIGTGKKITLECSQTMGHDKMYWYQQDPGMELHLIHYSYGVNSTEKGDLSSESTVSRIRTEHFPLTLESARPSHTSQYLCASSGTGDTGELFFGEGSRLTVL.